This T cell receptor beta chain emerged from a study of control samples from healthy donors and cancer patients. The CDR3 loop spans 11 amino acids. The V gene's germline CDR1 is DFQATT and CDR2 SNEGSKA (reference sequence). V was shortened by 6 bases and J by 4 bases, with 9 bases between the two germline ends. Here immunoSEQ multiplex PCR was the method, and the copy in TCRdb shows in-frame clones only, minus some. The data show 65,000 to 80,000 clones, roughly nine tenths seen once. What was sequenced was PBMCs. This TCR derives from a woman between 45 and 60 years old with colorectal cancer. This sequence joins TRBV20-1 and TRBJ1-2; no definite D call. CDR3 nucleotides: TGCAGTGCCCCCGACGGCTATGGCTACACCTTC. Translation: CSAPDGYGYTF.